Each of the 3 T cell receptor beta chains below was sequenced from the same sample in a study of T cells in Graves' hyperthyroidism and ophthalmopathy. Using RNA transcripts as the source, TCR beta CDR3 regions were amplified. TCR CDR3 regions were first amplified by RT-PCR with HTBI primers. TCRdb itself ran the multiplex PCR reads through MiXCR, one entry per CDR3 protein. The profile shows under 250,000 distinct CDR3 sequences, about a sixth of them singletons. The specimen sequenced was blood. These receptors all stem from a woman aged 50 to 60 with Graves' hyperthyroidism.

This clonotype was seen many times. The V gene is TRBV20-1, the J gene TRBJ2-1; 9 bases agree with TRBD2. Trimming removed 0 bases from V and 12 bases from J; junction bases left unmatched: 15. This CDR3 has 16 residues. Looked up from germline, CDR1 is DFQATT and CDR2 is SNEGSKA (reference sequence). In DNA form, the CDR3 reads TGCAGTGCTAGAGATGAACCTAGCGGGAAGGTCGGTGGGCAGTTCTTC. This sequence encodes CSARDEPSGKVGGQFF.

Note on this clonotype: This may be a read error, as it is one base from a much larger clone. The chain recombines TRBV7-9 with TRBJ2-1, with 8 bases aligning to TRBD1. The CDR3 length is 15 residues. From germline, CDR1 is SEHNR and CDR2 FQNEAQ (reference sequence). CDR3 residues: CDSSLIVQGAGEQFF. As DNA, the CDR3 is TGTGACAGCAGCTTAATAGTTCAGGGGGCAGGCGAGCAGTTCTTC.

This clonotype was observed at least ten times. This chain links TRBV11-2 with TRBJ1-2; TRBD1 matches at 7 bases. The CDR3 runs 14 residues. The V gene's germline CDR1 is SGHAT and CDR2 FQNNGV. After removal of 3 bases from V and 5 bases from J, the junction contained 6 bases not matched to a gene. CDR3 nucleotides: TGTGCCAGCAGCTTGGAGACAGGGACTTATGGCTACACCTTC. Its protein is CASSLETGTYGYTF.